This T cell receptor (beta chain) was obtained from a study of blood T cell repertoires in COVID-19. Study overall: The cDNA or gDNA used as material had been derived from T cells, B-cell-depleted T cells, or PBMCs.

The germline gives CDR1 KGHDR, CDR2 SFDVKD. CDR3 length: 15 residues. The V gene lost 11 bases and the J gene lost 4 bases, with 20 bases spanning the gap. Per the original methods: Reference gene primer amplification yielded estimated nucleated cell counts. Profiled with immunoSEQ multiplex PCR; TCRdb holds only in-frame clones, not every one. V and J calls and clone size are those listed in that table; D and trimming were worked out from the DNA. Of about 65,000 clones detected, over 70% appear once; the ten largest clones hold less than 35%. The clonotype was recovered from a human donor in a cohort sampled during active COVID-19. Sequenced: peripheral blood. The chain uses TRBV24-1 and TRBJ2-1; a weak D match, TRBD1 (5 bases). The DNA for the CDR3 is TGTGCCAACACGCATCACTTGGACAAATACAATGAGCAGTTCTTC. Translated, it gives CANTHHLDKYNEQFF.